This T cell receptor (beta chain) was found in a study of human T cells and chemical hapten exposure. Study in general: Upper inner arm skin measuring about 2 cm by about 2 cm received 2% DPC for sensitization. There were per-sample TCR yield variations, arising mainly from small pooled library volume differences.

Time point described: patch test 1, 2 weeks after DPC sensitization. Documented treatment: therapeutic diphenylcyclopropenone sensitization with weekly scalp DPC. Samples of blood were obtained prior to the application of each patch test. This clonotype appeared many times. The germline CDR1 and CDR2 sequences are SEHNR and FQNEAQ (reference sequence). The V and J ends lost 7 bases and 9 bases, in that order; junction bases with no gene match: 12. The CDR3 has 14 residues. The authors' processing: Sequenced samples showed a median of around 91,000 TCRs each, with counts running from around 25,000 to 690,000. One entry per CDR3 protein results from TCRdb running MiXCR on the RACE reads. These V and J calls are TCRdb output, not the study's own analysis. The profile shows about 71,000 distinct CDR3 sequences, around 9.8% of them singletons.

This sequence originates from a woman in her thirties or forties with alopecia areata. Some clones in this sample may be carry-over from other donors' samples. V is TRBV7-9 and J is TRBJ2-1, with TRBD1 identical over 7 bases. Here the sequenced sample was whole blood, taken in connection with sensitization to the hapten diphenylcyclopropenone (DPC). DNA for the CDR3: TGTGCCAGCACATGGGCAGGGGGAGTCACTGAGCAGTTCTTC. Translated, it gives CASTWAGGVTEQFF. The complete variable domain, with remaining parts taken from reference TRBV7-9 and TRBJ2-1, reads DTGVSQNPRHKITKRGQNVTFRCDPISEHNRLYWYRQTLGQGPEFLTYFQNEAQLEKSRLLSDRFSAERPKGSFSTLEIQRTEQGDSAMYLCASTWAGGVTEQFFGPGTRLTVL.